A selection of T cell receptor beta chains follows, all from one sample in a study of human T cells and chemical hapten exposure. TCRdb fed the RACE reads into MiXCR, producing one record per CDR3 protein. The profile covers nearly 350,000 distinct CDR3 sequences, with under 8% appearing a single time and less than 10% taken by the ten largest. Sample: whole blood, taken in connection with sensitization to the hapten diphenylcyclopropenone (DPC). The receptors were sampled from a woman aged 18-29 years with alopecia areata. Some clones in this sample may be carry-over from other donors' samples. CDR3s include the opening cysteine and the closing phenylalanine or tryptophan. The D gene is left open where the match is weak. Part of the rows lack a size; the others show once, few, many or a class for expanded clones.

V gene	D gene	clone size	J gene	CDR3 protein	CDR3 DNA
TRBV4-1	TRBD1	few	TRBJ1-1	CASSQWTGGNTEAFF	TGCGCCAGCAGCCAGTGGACAGGGGGCAACACTGAAGCTTTCTTT
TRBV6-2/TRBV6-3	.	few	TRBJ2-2	CASSYSPENTGELFF	TGTGCCAGCAGTTACTCGCCGGAAAACACCGGGGAGCTGTTTTTT
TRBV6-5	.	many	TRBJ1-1	CAIRGGNTEAFF	TGTGCCATCAGGGGCGGGAACACTGAAGCTTTCTTT
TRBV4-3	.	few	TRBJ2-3	CASSLANGADTQYF	TGCGCCAGCAGCCTCGCAAACGGGGCAGATACGCAGTATTTT
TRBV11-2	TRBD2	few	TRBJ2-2	CASSFLPGGPSTGELFF	TGTGCCAGCAGCTTCTTGCCGGGGGGGCCTTCCACCGGGGAGCTGTTTTTT
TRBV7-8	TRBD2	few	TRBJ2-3	CASSLSGGGAADTQYF	TGTGCCAGCAGCTTAAGCGGCGGGGGGGCCGCAGATACGCAGTATTTT
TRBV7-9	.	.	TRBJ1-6	CASSLYEGSSYNSPLHF	TGTGCCAGCAGCCTTTATGAAGGGAGCTCCTATAATTCACCCCTCCACTTT
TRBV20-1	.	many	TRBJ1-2	CSAATGRWDYGYTF	TGCAGTGCCGCCACAGGGCGGTGGGACTATGGCTACACCTTC
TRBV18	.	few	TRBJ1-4	CASSPGIVPGNYEKLFF	TGTGCCAGCTCACCGGGGATTGTCCCAGGGAATTATGAAAAACTGTTTTTT
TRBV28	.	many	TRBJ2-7	CASSFSMNEAASYEQYF	TGTGCCAGCAGCTTTTCTATGAATGAGGCGGCTTCCTACGAGCAGTACTTC
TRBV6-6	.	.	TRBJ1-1	CASSYSTTVEAFF	TGTGCCAGCAGTTACTCGACGACAGTTGAAGCTTTCTTT
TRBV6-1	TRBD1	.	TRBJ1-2	CASSRWVPGQGNGYTF	TGTGCCAGCAGCCGATGGGTCCCGGGACAGGGGAATGGCTACACCTTC
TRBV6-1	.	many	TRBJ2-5	CASSEESGGSEDQYF	TGTGCCAGCAGTGAAGAAAGTGGCGGGTCAGAGGACCAGTACTTC
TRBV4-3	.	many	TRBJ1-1	CASSLGPHTEAFF	TGCGCCAGCAGCCTGGGACCCCACACTGAAGCTTTCTTT
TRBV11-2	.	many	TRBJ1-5	CASSLGRALNQPQHF	TGTGCCAGCAGCTTAGGACGAGCCCTCAATCAGCCCCAGCATTTT
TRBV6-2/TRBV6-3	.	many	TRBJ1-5	CASSWAGSRPQHF	TGTGCCAGCAGTTGGGCAGGGTCTAGGCCCCAGCATTTT
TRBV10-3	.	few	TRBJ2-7	CAISDQGTLTYEQYF	TGTGCCATCAGTGATCAAGGGACTTTAACCTACGAGCAGTACTTC
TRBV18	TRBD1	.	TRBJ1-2	CASSPDRGYTF	TGTGCCAGCTCACCGGACAGGGGCTACACCTTC
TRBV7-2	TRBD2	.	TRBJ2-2	CASSLTSGGAEGLELFF	TGTGCCAGCAGCTTAACTAGCGGGGGGGCCGAGGGATTAGAGCTGTTTTTT
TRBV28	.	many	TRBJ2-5	CASSLAAKTQYF	TGTGCCAGCAGTTTGGCGGCGAAGACCCAGTACTTC
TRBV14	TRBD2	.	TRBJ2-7	CASSHLLGGTKGYEQYF	TGTGCCAGCAGCCATCTCTTGGGGGGGACCAAGGGCTACGAGCAGTACTTC
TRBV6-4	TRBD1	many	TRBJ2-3	CASSADRELDTQYF	TGTGCCAGCAGCGCCGACAGGGAACTAGATACGCAGTATTTT
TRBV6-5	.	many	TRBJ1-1	CASSYSTPERVRTGTEAFF	TGTGCCAGCAGTTACTCCACGCCCGAGAGGGTTCGAACGGGCACTGAAGCTTTCTTT
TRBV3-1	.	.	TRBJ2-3	CASSQQVDTQYF	TGTGCCAGCAGCCAACAAGTAGATACGCAGTATTTT
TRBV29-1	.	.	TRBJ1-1	CSVRLRPNEAFF	TGCAGCGTAAGACTACGACCCAATGAAGCTTTCTTT
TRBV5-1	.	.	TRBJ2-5	CASSLEASTGRGTQYF	TGCGCCAGCAGCTTGGAGGCCTCGACAGGCCGTGGGACCCAGTACTTC
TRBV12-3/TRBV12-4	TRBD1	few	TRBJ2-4	CASSPGQGRAKNIQYF	TGTGCCAGCAGTCCTGGACAGGGCAGAGCCAAAAACATTCAGTACTTC
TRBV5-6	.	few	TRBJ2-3	CASSLGGRHTDTQYF	TGTGCCAGCAGCTTAGGGGGTAGACACACAGATACGCAGTATTTT
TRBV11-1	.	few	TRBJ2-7	CASSRGGHSYEQYF	TGTGCCAGCAGCCGAGGGGGGCACTCCTACGAGCAGTACTTC
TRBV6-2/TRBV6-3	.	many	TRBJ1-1	CASSDKENTEAFF	TGTGCCAGCAGCGATAAGGAGAACACTGAAGCTTTCTTT
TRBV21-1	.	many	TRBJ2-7	CASSPGDRTTYEQYF	TGTGCCAGCAGCCCGGGGGACAGAACCACCTACGAGCAGTACTTC